This entry lists 23 T cell receptor beta chains sequenced from one sample in a study of beta chain features in type 1 diabetes. The study reverse transcribed the entire isolated RNA, so it sequenced expressed TCRB transcripts. Here immunoSEQ multiplex PCR was the method, and the copy in TCRdb shows in-frame clones only, minus some. This table holds around 400,000 clones, around 12% found once. The sample was naive CD4+ T cells from blood. The receptor source for this set is a man younger than 30 in good health.

The CDR3 loop is CAWSKNSYGYTF. Here the CDR3 DNA reads TGTGCCTGGAGTAAAAACAGCTATGGCTACACCTTC. The chain combines TRBV30 with TRBJ1-2, with D unclear. Germline assignment: CDR1 GTSNPN and CDR2 SVGIG (reference sequence). Trimming shortened V by 2 bases and J by 4 bases, and 8 bases separated the two germline ends. The CDR3 has 12 residues.

The V gene is TRBV11-2, the J gene TRBJ1-2, with D maybe TRBD1 (6 bases). Trimming stripped 4 bases from V and 7 bases from J, with 19 bases between. The CDR3 covers 15 residues. Germline loops: CDR1 SGHAT, CDR2 FQNNGV. CDR3 region: CASSSSAGVEAGYTF. DNA of the CDR3: TGTGCCAGCAGCTCCTCGGCAGGGGTAGAGGCTGGCTACACCTTC. The full variable domain, rest sourced from reference TRBV11-2 and TRBJ1-2, is EAGVAQSPRYKIIEKRQSVAFWCNPISGHATLYWYQQILGQGPKLLIQFQNNGVVDDSQLPKDRFSAERLKGVDSTLKIQPAKLEDSAVYLCASSSSAGVEAGYTFGSGTRLTVV.

The table lists this clone with a few counts. The chain is built from TRBV9 and TRBJ2-3, with D perhaps TRBD2 (6 bases). The germline gives CDR1 SGDLS, CDR2 YYNGEE. The CDR3 runs 16 residues. V lost 5 bases and J lost 2, with 18 bases in between. The DNA for the CDR3 is TGTGCCAGCAGTTCACCCTCCGGGACTGTCACAGATACGCAGTATTTT. Translated, it gives CASSSPSGTVTDTQYF.

The chain has TRBV6-5 and TRBJ1-2, with TRBD1 matching 7 bases. Trimming at V came to 2 bases and at J to 4 bases, leaving 7 bases not matched to a gene. The CDR3 is made up of 15 amino acids. From germline, CDR1 is MNHEY and CDR2 SVGAGI. DNA of the CDR3: TGTGCCAGCAGTTACGGGGACAGCCCATTCTATGGCTACACCTTC. Protein sequence: CASSYGDSPFYGYTF.

This clone occurred a few times. CDR3 in DNA: TGTGCCAGTAGTATCTCAGCGGGAGTTTCCTACAATGAGCAGTTCTTC. The encoded protein is CASSISAGVSYNEQFF. The rearrangement uses TRBV19 and TRBJ2-1; 8 nucleotides align to TRBD2. The V gene's germline CDR1 is LNHDA and CDR2 SQIVND (reference sequence). With 3 bases clipped from V and 1 base from J, the junction kept 5 bases outside the gene matches. The CDR3 runs to 16 residues.

The sample holds a few counts of this clone. This rearrangement joins TRBV7-2 to TRBJ1-3; D gene ambiguous. Germline lookup yields CDR1 SGHTA and CDR2 FQGNSA. This CDR3 region has 13 residues. V was pared by 5 bases and J by 2 bases, with 7 bases between. The CDR3, as DNA: TGTGCCAGCAGCCATCCCACTGGAAACACCATATATTTT. Protein product: CASSHPTGNTIYF.

The V gene is TRBV27, the J gene TRBJ1-5; D not resolved. This CDR3 spans 14 amino acids. V gave up 3 bases and J gave up 1 base, with 7 bases separating them. The germline V gene has CDR1 MNHEY and CDR2 SMNVEV (reference sequence). The chain's CDR3 is CASSLPGSNQPQHF. The CDR3, as DNA: TGTGCCAGCAGTTTGCCCGGGAGCAATCAGCCCCAGCATTTT.

The chain is built from TRBV2 and TRBJ1-1; 8 bases agree with TRBD1. V was clipped by 5 bases and J by 6 bases; unmatched bases: 14. The CDR3 sequence is 16 residues long. Germline V gene data show CDR1 as SNHLY and CDR2 as FYNNEI. CDR3 bases: TGTGCCAGCAGTCAACGTCCAGGGGGCCAGGTAGCTGAAGCTTTCTTT. It codes for CASSQRPGGQVAEAFF. The variable domain in full, with the rest retrieved from reference TRBV2 and TRBJ1-1, is EPEVTQTPSHQVTQMGQEVILRCVPISNHLYFYWYRQILGQKVEFLVSFYNNEISEKSEIFDDQFSVERPDGSNFTLKIRSTKLEDSAMYFCASSQRPGGQVAEAFFGQGTRLTVV.

There are a few counts of this clone. The chain uses TRBV30 and TRBJ1-1; D is perhaps TRBD1 (5 bases). Trimming stripped 3 bases from V and 4 bases from J, with 12 bases between. This CDR3 is 13 amino acids long. Germline CDR1 and CDR2: GTSNPN and SVGIG (reference sequence). The CDR3 coding sequence is TGTGCCTGGAGAACAGGCTGGGGCACTGAAGCTTTCTTT. It codes for CAWRTGWGTEAFF.

V and J are TRBV7-8 and TRBJ2-5; no clear D gene. The V and J ends lost 0 bases and 1 base respectively, with 12 bases between them. The CDR3 is made up of 16 amino acids. CDR1 SGHVS and CDR2 FQNEAQ come from the germline V gene. CDR3 in DNA: TGTGCCAGCAGCTTAGCGCTTCTAGTTTTCCAAGAGACCCAGTACTTC. Amino acid sequence: CASSLALLVFQETQYF. Full variable domain (rest looked up from reference TRBV7-8 and TRBJ2-5): GAGVSQSPRYKVAKRGQDVALRCDPISGHVSLFWYQQALGQGPEFLTYFQNEAQLDKSGLPSDRFFAERPEGSVSTLKIQRTQQEDSAVYLCASSLALLVFQETQYFGPGTRLLVL.

The V call is TRBV28, the J call TRBJ1-5; TRBD1 agrees at 8 bases. The trim removed 10 bases at V and 4 bases at J, leaving 3 bases unmatched. This CDR3 spans 12 amino acids. The germline V gene encodes CDR1 MDHEN and CDR2 SYDVKM. CDR3 sequence reads: CAITGGNQPQHF. The DNA for the CDR3 is TGTGCCATCACAGGGGGGAATCAGCCCCAGCATTTT.

This clone was seen only a few times. The chain combines TRBV4-2 with TRBJ2-1, with 12 nucleotides matching TRBD2. This CDR3 contains 21 residues. CDR1 and CDR2 (germline): LGHNA, YNFKEQ. J gave up 5 bases and V 4 bases, and 21 bases lay outside the gene matches. The CDR3 here is CASSPRVALAGGQRGNNEQFF. CDR3 in DNA: TGTGCCAGCAGCCCTCGCGTTGCGCTAGCGGGAGGGCAGAGGGGAAACAATGAGCAGTTCTTC.

The chain joins TRBV28 to TRBJ1-4, with a tentative D call TRBD1 (6 bases). Trimming pared 6 bases from V and 7 bases from J, leaving 15 bases between. Germline V gene sequence: CDR1 MDHEN, CDR2 SYDVKM. The CDR3 covers 14 residues. The CDR3 bases are TGTGCCAGCAGGAAAATCGGGACAAGTGAAAAACTGTTTTTT. Protein: CASRKIGTSEKLFF.

This clone was counted between two and nine times. The V and J genes are TRBV5-4 and TRBJ2-1; 13 positions agree with TRBD2. Germline V gene data show CDR1 as SGHNT and CDR2 as YYREEE (reference sequence). The CDR3 extends over 15 amino acids. Trimming cost V 5 bases and J 10 bases; bases outside gene matches: 9. The CDR3 bases are TGTGCCAGCAGTTGGGGAGGACTAGCGGGAGCCGAGCAGTTCTTC. Protein: CASSWGGLAGAEQFF.

The chain links TRBV9 to TRBJ2-5; perhaps TRBD2 as D (6 bases). The CDR3 runs 13 residues. V was clipped by 4 bases and J by 3 bases, with 10 bases between them. CDR1 SGDLS and CDR2 YYNGEE come from the germline V gene. The CDR3 region has the DNA TGTGCCAGCAGCCCTTGGAGGGAAGAGACCCAGTACTTC. Its protein product is CASSPWREETQYF.

This clone has just a few counts. J is TRBJ2-3 and V is TRBV30, with D perhaps matching TRBD1 (6 bases). V was shortened by 0 bases and J by 11 bases, with 18 bases between the two germline ends. Germline V lookup: CDR1 GTSNPN, CDR2 SVGIG (reference sequence). The CDR3 is 14 residues long. The CDR3 spells CAWSVQGPRRWQYF. In DNA, the CDR3 is TGTGCCTGGAGTGTTCAGGGGCCCCGCCGGTGGCAGTATTTT.

This clone was observed a few times. The chain couples TRBV6-5 to TRBJ2-5; D not resolved. The germline gives CDR1 MNHEY, CDR2 SVGAGI. This CDR3 has 14 amino acids. With 2 bases removed from V and 5 bases from J, the gap between germline ends came to 12 bases. The CDR3: CASSYEYSSETQYF. For the CDR3, the DNA is TGTGCCAGCAGTTACGAGTACAGTTCTGAGACCCAGTACTTC.

The genes are TRBV18 and TRBJ1-2, with D perhaps TRBD1 (5 bases). The germline CDR1 and CDR2 sequences are KGHSH and LQKENI. V was cut by 2 bases and J by 7 bases, with 17 bases left in between. The CDR3 is made up of 15 amino acids. The CDR3 loop reads CASSPAGRSIGGYTF. CDR3 in DNA: TGTGCCAGCTCACCAGCGGGACGGTCTATAGGTGGCTACACCTTC.

The chain is built from TRBV4-2 and TRBJ2-2, with TRBD2 matching 11 bases. CDR3 length: 18 amino acids. CDR1 and CDR2 from the germline V gene are LGHNA and YNFKEQ. The V gene end was trimmed by 4 bases and the J gene end by 4 bases; junction bases not matched to a gene: 11. This chain's CDR3 is CASSLASPGTSGTGELFF. CDR3 bases: TGTGCCAGCAGCCTAGCATCTCCCGGGACTAGCGGCACCGGGGAGCTGTTTTTT.

In its sample, this clone was seen a few times. The chain has TRBV7-2 and TRBJ2-5; TRBD2 matches at 7 bases. The CDR3 is made up of 15 amino acids. The germline gives CDR1 SGHTA, CDR2 FQGNSA. V shed 4 bases, J shed 4 bases, and the junction held 9 bases outside the gene matches. The CDR3 sequence: CASSSKRTSGETQYF. Here the CDR3 DNA reads TGTGCCAGCAGCTCAAAGCGGACTAGTGGAGAGACCCAGTACTTC.

The chain is built from TRBV30 and TRBJ1-2, with D possibly being TRBD1 (5 bases). The CDR3 is 14 amino acids. CDR1 is GTSNPN and CDR2 is SVGIG in the germline V gene (reference sequence). The CDR3 protein is CALVGTGANYGYTF. The CDR3 region has the DNA TGTGCTCTGGTTGGGACGGGAGCTAACTATGGCTACACCTTC.

In its sample, this clone was seen a few times. The chain has TRBV19 and TRBJ2-1; 15 bases align to TRBD2. V lost 4 bases to trimming and J lost 7 bases; unmatched junction nucleotides: 11. The CDR3 extends over 18 amino acids. Germline assignment: CDR1 LNHDA and CDR2 SQIVND (reference sequence). This CDR3 is CASSTARRTSGRANEQFF. The DNA of the CDR3 is TGTGCCAGTAGTACCGCCCGCAGGACTAGCGGGAGGGCAAATGAGCAGTTCTTC. Together with reference TRBV19 and TRBJ2-1, the CDR3 gives the full variable domain: DGGITQSPKYLFRKEGQNVTLSCEQNLNHDAMYWYRQDPGQGLRLIYYSQIVNDFQKGDIAEGYSVSREKKESFPLTVTSAQKNPTAFYLCASSTARRTSGRANEQFFGPGTRLTVL.

The gene calls are TRBV7-2 and TRBJ2-1; D is uncertain. The CDR3 spans 12 residues. CDR1 is SGHTA and CDR2 is FQGNSA in the germline V gene. V was cut by 3 bases and J by 7 bases, with 7 bases left in between. For the CDR3, the DNA is TGTGCCAGCAGCTTGCGCCCTAATGAGCAGTTCTTC. Translating gives CASSLRPNEQFF.